Listed here are 2 T cell receptor beta chains from one sample, sequenced in a study of identical twins. TCRdb recomputed calls from the 5' RACE reads with MiXCR, one row per CDR3 protein. The table includes roughly 250,000 distinct CDR3 sequences, over 12% detected once. The sequenced sample consisted of memory (CD45RO+) T cells sorted from blood. The receptors were sampled from a young woman in good health.

V is TRBV6-6 and J is TRBJ2-1; 9 bases agree with TRBD2. After removal of 6 bases from V and 7 bases from J, the junction contained 4 bases not matched to a gene. The germline V gene encodes CDR1 MNHNY and CDR2 SVGAGI (reference sequence). This CDR3 comprises 13 residues. The CDR3 sequence is CASRLAGVNEQFF. CDR3 in DNA: TGTGCCAGCAGGTTAGCGGGAGTAAATGAGCAGTTCTTC.

At least ten counts were recorded for this clonotype. The V gene is TRBV10-3, the J gene TRBJ2-2; 11 nucleotides align to TRBD2. The germline gives CDR1 ENHRY, CDR2 SYGVKD. The CDR3 sequence is 16 residues long. V trimming: 6 bases; J trimming: 5 bases; junction bases outside the gene matches: 8. The CDR3: CAIRPTSGRETGELFF. CDR3 coding DNA: TGTGCCATCAGGCCTACTAGCGGGAGAGAAACCGGGGAGCTGTTTTTT.